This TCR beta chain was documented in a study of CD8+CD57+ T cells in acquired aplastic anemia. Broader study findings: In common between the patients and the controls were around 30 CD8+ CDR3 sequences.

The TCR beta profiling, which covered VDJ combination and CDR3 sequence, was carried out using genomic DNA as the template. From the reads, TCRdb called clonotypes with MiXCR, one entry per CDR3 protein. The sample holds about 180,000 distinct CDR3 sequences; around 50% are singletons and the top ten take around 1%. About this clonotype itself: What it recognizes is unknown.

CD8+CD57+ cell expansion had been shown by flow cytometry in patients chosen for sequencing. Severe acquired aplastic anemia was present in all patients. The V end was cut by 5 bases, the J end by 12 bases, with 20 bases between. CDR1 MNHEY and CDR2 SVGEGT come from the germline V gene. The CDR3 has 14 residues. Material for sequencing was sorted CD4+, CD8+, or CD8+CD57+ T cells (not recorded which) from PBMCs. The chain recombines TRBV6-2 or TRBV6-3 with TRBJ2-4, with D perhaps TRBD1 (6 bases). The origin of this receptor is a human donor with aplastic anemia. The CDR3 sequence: CASSVRSGWDTQYF. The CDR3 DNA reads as TGTGCCAGCAGTGTTAGGTCCGGGTGGGACACTCAGTACTTC.